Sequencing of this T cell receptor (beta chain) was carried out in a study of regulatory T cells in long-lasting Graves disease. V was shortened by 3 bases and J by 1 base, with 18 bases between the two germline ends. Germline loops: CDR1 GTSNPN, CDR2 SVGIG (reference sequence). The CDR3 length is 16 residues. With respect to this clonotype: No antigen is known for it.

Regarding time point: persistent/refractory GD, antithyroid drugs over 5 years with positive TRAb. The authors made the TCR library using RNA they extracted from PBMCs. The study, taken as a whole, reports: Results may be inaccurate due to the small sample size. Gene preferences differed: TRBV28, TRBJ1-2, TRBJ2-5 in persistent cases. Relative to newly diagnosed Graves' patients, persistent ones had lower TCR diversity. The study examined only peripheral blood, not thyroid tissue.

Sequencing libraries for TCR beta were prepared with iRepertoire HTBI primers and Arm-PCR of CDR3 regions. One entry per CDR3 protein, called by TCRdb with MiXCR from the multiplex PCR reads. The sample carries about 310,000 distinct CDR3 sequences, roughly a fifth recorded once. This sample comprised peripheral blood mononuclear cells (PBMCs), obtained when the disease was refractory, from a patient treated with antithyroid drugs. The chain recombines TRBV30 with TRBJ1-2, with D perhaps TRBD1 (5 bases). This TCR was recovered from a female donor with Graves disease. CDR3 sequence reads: CAWSARKGRLNYGYTF. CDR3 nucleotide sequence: TGTGCCTGGAGCGCCCGAAAGGGACGGCTTAACTATGGCTACACCTTC.